The 21 T cell receptor beta chains below all came from one sample that was sequenced in a study of T cells after yellow fever vaccination. TCRdb used MiXCR to reprocess the 5' RACE reads, holding one entry per CDR3 protein. Here the sample spans a few hundred thousand distinct CDR3 sequences, under 15% being singletons. The sample here was CD4+ T cells sorted from PBMCs, taken 15 days after the yellow fever booster vaccination. These receptors were obtained from a man aged 18 to 30 who received the YFV17D yellow fever vaccine.

This clonotype was counted a few times. V and J are TRBV20-1 and TRBJ2-2; D could derive from TRBD1 or TRBD2 (5 bases each). V was pared by 6 bases and J by 14 bases, with 19 bases between. The CDR3 spans 12 residues. CDR1 is DFQATT, CDR2 SNEGSKA, per germline (reference sequence). The CDR3 DNA sequence: TGCAGTGCACCCCCCGGGGCAGTCCAACTGTTTTTT. Encoded protein: CSAPPGAVQLFF.

Written as DNA, the CDR3 is TGTGCCAGCAGTCCCTTCGGGGGGGCAACAGATACGCAGTATTTT. It specifies CASSPFGGATDTQYF. This sequence joins TRBV2 and TRBJ2-3; 8 bases are shared with TRBD2. The CDR3 extends over 15 amino acids. With V trimmed by 5 bases and J by 3 bases, 7 bases remained unmatched. Germline V gene lookup returns CDR1 SNHLY and CDR2 FYNNEI.

V usage is TRBV20-1 and J usage is TRBJ1-3; D is undetermined. The CDR3 runs to 15 residues. Germline CDR1 and CDR2: DFQATT and SNEGSKA (reference sequence). The V gene lost 3 bases and the J gene lost 4 bases, with 16 bases spanning the gap. CDR3 loop: CSARVTAFAGNTIYF. Written as DNA, the CDR3 is TGCAGTGCTAGGGTCACTGCGTTTGCCGGAAACACCATATATTTT.

This clonotype was seen ten or more times. The chain joins TRBV5-1 to TRBJ1-1; D possibly corresponds to TRBD1 (6 bases). Per the germline V gene, CDR1 is SGHRS and CDR2 is YFSETQ. Trimming took off 4 bases at V and 2 bases at J, with 12 bases between the two ends. The CDR3 runs to 14 residues. The CDR3 is CASSPGHRNTEAFF. In nucleotides, the CDR3 is TGCGCCAGCAGCCCGGGACACCGAAACACTGAAGCTTTCTTT.

This clonotype came up a few times. The rearrangement uses TRBV7-8 and TRBJ2-1; tentative D call: TRBD1 (6 bases). Germline V CDR1 and CDR2: SGHVS, FQNEAQ. Between the trimmed V and J ends, which lost 1 base and 4 bases, there was a span of 17 bases. This CDR3 is 17 amino acids long. The CDR3 loop reads CASSLGLRGTIYNEQFF. The CDR3 DNA reads TGTGCCAGCAGCTTAGGCCTGAGGGGGACGATATACAATGAGCAGTTCTTC. Based on the CDR3 plus reference TRBV7-8 and TRBJ2-1, the full variable domain is GAGVSQSPRYKVAKRGQDVALRCDPISGHVSLFWYQQALGQGPEFLTYFQNEAQLDKSGLPSDRFFAERPEGSVSTLKIQRTQQEDSAVYLCASSLGLRGTIYNEQFFGPGTRLTVL.

This rearrangement joins TRBV10-3 to TRBJ2-3, with a weak D call TRBD2 (7 bases). The CDR3 length is 15 residues. V gave up 4 bases and J gave up 2 bases, with 13 bases separating them. Germline V gene data show CDR1 as ENHRY and CDR2 as SYGVKD. As DNA, the CDR3 is TGTGCCATCAGTGGAGGGGGGGCCGACACAGATACGCAGTATTTT. This sequence encodes CAISGGGADTDTQYF.

This clonotype came up many times. CDR3 sequence reads: CASRIRTGAYNEQFF. The CDR3 DNA sequence: TGTGCCAGCAGAATAAGGACAGGGGCCTACAATGAGCAGTTCTTC. This chain joins TRBV6-5 and TRBJ2-1, with 9 nucleotides matching TRBD1. V dropped 6 bases and J dropped 2; count of bases not matched to a gene: 5. The germline gives CDR1 MNHEY, CDR2 SVGAGI. The CDR3 extends over 15 amino acids.

A few counts support this clonotype. The V gene is TRBV12-3 or TRBV12-4, the J gene TRBJ2-2, with D possibly TRBD1 on 5 matching bases. V was shortened by 5 bases and J by 6 bases, with 7 bases between the two germline ends. This CDR3 contains 12 residues. The CDR3 nucleotides read TGTGCCAGCAGTCCAGGGTCCGGGGAGCTGTTTTTT. It translates to CASSPGSGELFF.

V gene TRBV29-1 combines with J gene TRBJ1-2, with D perhaps matching TRBD1 (6 bases). Germline assignment: CDR1 SQVTM and CDR2 ANQGSEA. Trimming shortened V by 2 bases and J by 5 bases, and 15 bases separated the two germline ends. This CDR3 has 14 amino acids. CDR3 protein: CSVERGAEGYGYTF. The CDR3 region has the DNA TGCAGCGTTGAAAGGGGGGCCGAGGGTTATGGCTACACCTTC.

This clonotype was seen more than once but under ten times. V is TRBV9 and J is TRBJ2-5; 8 bases align to TRBD2. The trim removed 0 bases at V and 5 bases at J, leaving 6 bases unmatched. Germline assignment: CDR1 SGDLS and CDR2 YYNGEE. CDR3 length equals 15 residues. The CDR3: CASSVDRGGPETQYF. CDR3 nucleotide sequence: TGTGCCAGCAGCGTAGACCGGGGGGGGCCGGAGACCCAGTACTTC.

This clonotype was recorded at least ten times. This rearrangement joins TRBV4-3 to TRBJ2-3; 9 nucleotides line up with TRBD1. The germline V gene has CDR1 LGHNA and CDR2 YSLEER. The CDR3 sequence is 16 residues long. The V gene end was trimmed by 4 bases and the J gene end by 3 bases; junction bases not matched to a gene: 8. CDR3 residues: CASSPGGQGWTDTQYF. The CDR3 coding sequence is TGCGCCAGCAGCCCCGGGGGACAGGGCTGGACAGATACGCAGTATTTT.

In this sample, this clonotype turned up a few times. This chain uses TRBV6-1 with TRBJ2-2; a weak D match, TRBD2 (5 bases). V lost 3 bases, J lost 5 bases, and 16 bases lay in between. The CDR3 sequence is 16 residues long. Germline V CDR1 and CDR2: MNHNS, SASEGT. The CDR3 DNA reads TGTGCCAGCAGTGACCAAGGGCCGGGGATAACCGGGGAGCTGTTTTTT. This gives the protein CASSDQGPGITGELFF.

The sample holds a few counts of this clonotype. The chain combines TRBV5-4 with TRBJ2-7; the match to TRBD1 covers 12 bases. The germline V gene encodes CDR1 SGHNT and CDR2 YYREEE (reference sequence). There are 14 residues in the CDR3. V lost 5 bases, J lost 4 bases, and 4 bases stayed unmatched. CDR3 DNA sequence: TGTGCCAGCAGTTGGGACAGGGGGCCATACGAGCAGTACTTC. Amino acid sequence: CASSWDRGPYEQYF.

This clonotype occurred many times. The chain has TRBV9 and TRBJ1-2; D might be TRBD1 (5 bases). V gave up 0 bases and J gave up 8 bases, with 14 bases separating them. The CDR3 is 14 residues long. Germline V lookup: CDR1 SGDLS, CDR2 YYNGEE. This CDR3 is CASSVEGAFEGYTF. CDR3 sequence (DNA): TGTGCCAGCAGCGTAGAAGGGGCTTTCGAGGGCTACACCTTC. Complete variable domain (other parts from reference TRBV9 and TRBJ1-2): DSGVTQTPKHLITATGQRVTLRCSPRSGDLSVYWYQQSLDQGLQFLIQYYNGEERAKGNILERFSAQQFPDLHSELNLSSLELGDSALYFCASSVEGAFEGYTFGSGTRLTVV.

This clonotype appeared a few times. This chain connects TRBV6-2 or TRBV6-3 to TRBJ2-1, with a weak D call TRBD2 (6 bases). V was trimmed by 8 bases and J by 5 bases, leaving 19 bases between them. Germline CDR1 MNHEY, CDR2 SVGEGT. This CDR3 spans 15 amino acids. The CDR3: CASYPSGTRNNEQFF. CDR3 sequence (DNA): TGTGCCAGCTACCCGTCCGGGACTCGGAACAATGAGCAGTTCTTC.

This chain connects TRBV5-1 to TRBJ1-3; D may be TRBD1 (6 bases). Trimming stripped 2 bases from V and 4 bases from J, with 10 bases between. The length of the CDR3 is 14 residues. Germline-derived CDR1 and CDR2 are SGHRS and YFSETQ. This CDR3 reads CASSFFTGGNTIYF. The DNA for the CDR3 is TGCGCCAGCAGCTTCTTTACAGGGGGAAACACCATATATTTT.

Ten or more counts support this clonotype. In DNA, the CDR3 is TGTGCCAGCAGCTTGGACGCTTATAGGGCTATCTCTGGAAACACCATATATTTT. The encoded protein is CASSLDAYRAISGNTIYF. The chain employs TRBV5-5 and TRBJ1-3; D remains ambiguous. In germline, CDR1 is SGHKS, CDR2 YYEKEE (reference sequence). V was trimmed by 0 bases and J by 0 bases, leaving 16 bases between them. The CDR3 has 18 residues. The full variable domain, completed using reference TRBV5-5 and TRBJ1-3, is DAGVTQSPTHLIKTRGQQVTLRCSPISGHKSVSWYQQVLGQGPQFIFQYYEKEERGRGNFPDRFSARQFPNYSSELNVNALLLGDSALYLCASSLDAYRAISGNTIYFGEGSWLTVV.

At least ten counts were recorded for this clonotype. The rearrangement links TRBV20-1 to TRBJ2-5, with D possibly TRBD1 on 5 matching bases. Germline CDR1 is DFQATT and CDR2 is SNEGSKA (reference sequence). The ends were cut back, 3 bases at V and 1 base at J, with 15 bases in the middle. The CDR3 loop spans 15 amino acids. The CDR3 loop is CSARALGQGQETQYF. In nucleotides, the CDR3 is TGCAGTGCTAGGGCCCTCGGGCAGGGCCAAGAGACCCAGTACTTC.

The table lists this clonotype with a few counts. The chain couples TRBV25-1 to TRBJ2-5; D perhaps matches TRBD2 (6 bases). The CDR3 is 15 residues long. Germline V lookup: CDR1 MGHDK, CDR2 SYGVNS. V was trimmed by 3 bases and J by 7 bases, leaving 18 bases between them. CDR3 region: CASSDGGRISWTQYF. CDR3 DNA sequence: TGTGCCAGCAGTGACGGGGGTAGGATCTCGTGGACCCAGTACTTC.

This clonotype was counted a few times. The V and J genes are TRBV6-5 and TRBJ2-1, with D hard to call. There are 15 residues in the CDR3. Germline CDR1 and CDR2: MNHEY and SVGAGI. V lost 2 bases and J 8 bases, leaving 16 bases between the germline ends. DNA of the CDR3: TGTGCCAGCAGTTACAGTCCGAGACGAATAGATGAGCAGTTCTTC. As protein: CASSYSPRRIDEQFF.

This clonotype was detected only a few times. V gene TRBV6-1 combines with J gene TRBJ1-3; D uncertain. The CDR3 has 13 amino acids. The V end lost 1 base, the J end lost 7 bases, and 8 bases lay between the germline ends. CDR1 is MNHNS and CDR2 is SASEGT in the germline V gene. The CDR3 DNA follows: TGTGCCAGCAGTGAAGTGGCACGGAACACCATATATTTT. It codes for CASSEVARNTIYF.